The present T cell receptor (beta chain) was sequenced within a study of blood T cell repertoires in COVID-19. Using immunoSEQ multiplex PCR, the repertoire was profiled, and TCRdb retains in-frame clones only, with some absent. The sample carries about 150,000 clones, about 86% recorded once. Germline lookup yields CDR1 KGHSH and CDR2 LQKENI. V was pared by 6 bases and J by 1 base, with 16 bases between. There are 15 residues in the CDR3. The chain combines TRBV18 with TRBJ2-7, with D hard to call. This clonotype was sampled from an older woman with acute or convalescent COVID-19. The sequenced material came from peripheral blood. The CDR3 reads CASSPRAPGSYEQYF. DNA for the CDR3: TGTGCCAGCTCCCCCAGAGCGCCCGGGTCCTACGAGCAGTACTTC.